The clone carrying this T cell receptor (beta chain) turned up a few times. The germline V gene has CDR1 MDHEN and CDR2 SYDVKM. The V end was cut by 7 bases, the J end by 1 base, with 15 bases between. The CDR3 is 15 amino acids. Time point in this sample: sample taken at primary tumor resection. The approximately 72 donors had untreated early-stage non-small cell lung cancer. The sample belongs to a study of spatial heterogeneity in lung cancer. TCRdb reprocessed the 5' RACE reads via MiXCR and lists one record per CDR3 protein. This table holds 55,000 to 70,000 distinct CDR3 sequences, about 6.6% found once.

The clonotype comes from a female donor with early-stage non-small cell lung cancer. The V gene is TRBV28, the J gene TRBJ2-3, with D perhaps TRBD1 (7 bases). The input for sequencing was PBMCs, taken at surgery. The CDR3 DNA reads TGTGCCAGCAATGCGGGACAGAGAGGCACAGATACGCAGTATTTT. This sequence encodes CASNAGQRGTDTQYF. The variable domain in full, completed from reference TRBV28 and TRBJ2-3, reads DVKVTQSSRYLVKRTGEKVFLECVQDMDHENMFWYRQDPGLGLRLIYFSYDVKMKEKGDIPEGYSVSREKKERFSLILESASTNQTSMYLCASNAGQRGTDTQYFGPGTRLTVL.